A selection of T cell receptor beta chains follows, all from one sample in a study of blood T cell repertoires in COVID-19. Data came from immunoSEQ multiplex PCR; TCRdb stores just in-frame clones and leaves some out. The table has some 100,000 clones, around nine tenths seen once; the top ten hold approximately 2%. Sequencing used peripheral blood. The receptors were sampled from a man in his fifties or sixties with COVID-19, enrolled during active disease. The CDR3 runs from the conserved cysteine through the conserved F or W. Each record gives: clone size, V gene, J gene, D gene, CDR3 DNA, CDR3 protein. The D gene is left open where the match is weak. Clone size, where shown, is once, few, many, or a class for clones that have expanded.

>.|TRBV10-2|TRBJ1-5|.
TGCGCCAGCAGCCGGACAGTGAGCAATCAGCCCCAGCATTTT
CASSRTVSNQPQHF
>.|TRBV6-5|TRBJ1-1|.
TGTGCCAGCAGTTACGCCAGGGCTGGGACTGAAGCTTTCTTT
CASSYARAGTEAFF
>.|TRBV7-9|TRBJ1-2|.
TGTGCCAGCAGCTTATCGGCAGGCGAATATGGCTACACCTTC
CASSLSAGEYGYTF
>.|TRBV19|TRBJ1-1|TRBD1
TGTGCCAGTAGTGTAAGGGGGACAGGGAATACTGAAGCTTTCTTT
CASSVRGTGNTEAFF
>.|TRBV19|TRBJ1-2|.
TGTGCCACCACACGTCGGGGGAACCCTCACTATGGCTACACCTTC
CATTRRGNPHYGYTF
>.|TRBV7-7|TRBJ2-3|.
TGTGCTAGCAGCTTTACAGGGAGCGATACGCAGTATTTT
CASSFTGSDTQYF
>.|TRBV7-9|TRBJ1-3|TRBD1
TGTGCCAGCAGCTCCCGACAGGGGTCTTCTGGAAACACCATATATTTT
CASSSRQGSSGNTIYF
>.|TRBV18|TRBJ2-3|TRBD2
TGTGCCAGCTGTAGAGGACTAGCGGGGGGAACAGATACGCAGTATTTT
CASCRGLAGGTDTQYF
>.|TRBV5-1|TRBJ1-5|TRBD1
TGCGCCAGCAGTTCCGGGACAGGGGGCAATCAGCCCCAGCATTTT
CASSSGTGGNQPQHF
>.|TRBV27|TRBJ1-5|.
TGTGCCAGCAGTTTATTTATGGCAGGGGAATGGCCCCAGCATTTT
CASSLFMAGEWPQHF
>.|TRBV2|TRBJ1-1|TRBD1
TGTGCCAGCAGACCGGGACAGGGGGCTGCTGAAGCTTTCTTT
CASRPGQGAAEAFF
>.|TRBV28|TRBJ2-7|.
TGTGCCAGCAGTCCCGGACCGGGGATGGAGCAGTACTTC
CASSPGPGMEQYF
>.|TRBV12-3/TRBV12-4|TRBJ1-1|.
TGTGCCAGCAGTTCTTGGAACACTGAAGCTTTCTTT
CASSSWNTEAFF
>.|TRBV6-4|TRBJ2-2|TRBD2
TGTGCCAGCAGTGCCGGCGGGGGGACCGGGGAGCTGTTTTTT
CASSAGGGTGELFF
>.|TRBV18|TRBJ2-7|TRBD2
TGTGCCAGCTCACCTCAGACTAGCGGGGGGGCGAGCTCCTACGAGCAGTACTTC
CASSPQTSGGASSYEQYF
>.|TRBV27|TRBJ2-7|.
TGTGCCAGCAGTGTACGGAGGGGTTACGAGCAGTACTTC
CASSVRRGYEQYF
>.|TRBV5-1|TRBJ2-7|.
TGCGCCAGCAGCACCTCGGTGGGAGTCGAGCAGTACTTC
CASSTSVGVEQYF
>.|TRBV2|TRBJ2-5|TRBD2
TGTGCCAGCAGTGCACCGGGACTAGCGGGGGTTCATGGGCTCAGGGCCCAGTACTTC
CASSAPGLAGVHGLRAQYF
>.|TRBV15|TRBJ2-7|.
TGTGCCACCAGCAGGGGGAGGGGACAGGAGGACTACGAGCAGTACTTC
CATSRGRGQEDYEQYF
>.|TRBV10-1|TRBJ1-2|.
TGCGCCAGCAGTGTCCAGGGGCCCACGGTAGGCTACACCTTC
CASSVQGPTVGYTF
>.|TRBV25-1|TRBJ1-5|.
TGTGCCAGCAGCCAGTATAGCAATCAGCCCCAGCATTTT
CASSQYSNQPQHF
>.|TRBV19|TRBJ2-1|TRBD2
TGTGCCAGTAGTATTCCAAGACTAGCGGGGGGCACTGACAATGAGCAGTTCTTC
CASSIPRLAGGTDNEQFF
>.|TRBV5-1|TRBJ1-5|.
TGCGCCAGCAGCGCATCGGGACTAAGCAATCAGCCCCAGCATTTT
CASSASGLSNQPQHF
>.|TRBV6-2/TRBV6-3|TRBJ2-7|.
TGTGCCAGCAGTTACTCGTCCCAGGGGCCCTCCTACGAGCAGTACTTC
CASSYSSQGPSYEQYF
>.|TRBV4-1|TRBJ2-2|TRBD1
TGCGCCAGCAGCGGTACCGGGACAGGGGTGACCGGGGAGCTGTTTTTT
CASSGTGTGVTGELFF
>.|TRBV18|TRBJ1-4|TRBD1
TGTGCCAGCTCACTACGGGACAGAAATAATGAAAAACTGTTTTTT
CASSLRDRNNEKLFF
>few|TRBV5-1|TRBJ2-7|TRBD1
TGCGCCAGCAGCTTAGCACAGGGGGCCTACGAGCAGTACTTC
CASSLAQGAYEQYF
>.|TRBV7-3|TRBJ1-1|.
TGTGCCAGCAGGTCGACAGAACGCATGGAGGAAGCTTTCTTT
CASRSTERMEEAFF
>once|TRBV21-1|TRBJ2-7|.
TGTGCCAGCAGAAAAGGGAGTAGCGGGGGCCCGAGCTCCTACGAGCAGTACTTC
CASRKGSSGGPSSYEQYF
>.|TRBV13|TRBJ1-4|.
TGTGCCAGCAGCTTAGGACAGGGTGCCCCTAATGAAAAACTGTTTTTT
CASSLGQGAPNEKLFF
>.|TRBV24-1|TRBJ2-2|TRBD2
TGTGCCACCAGTGACCCCCTTGGGGGAGGCGGGGGGGCTTCGAACACCGGGGAGCTGTTTTTT
CATSDPLGGGGGASNTGELFF
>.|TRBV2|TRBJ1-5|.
TGTGCCAGCAGTGAACAGGGCAGGGCTTATGAGCCCCAGCATTTT
CASSEQGRAYEPQHF
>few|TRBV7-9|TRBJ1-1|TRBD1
TGTGCCAGCAGCCAACTAGACAGGGGAGGGTCTGAAGCTTTCTTT
CASSQLDRGGSEAFF
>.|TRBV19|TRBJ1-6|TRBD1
TGTGCCAGTAGTTTTCCGGGACAGGTTAATTCACCCCTCCACTTT
CASSFPGQVNSPLHF
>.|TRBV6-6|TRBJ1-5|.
TGTGCCAGCAGTTACCCTCACAGGGATCAGCCCCAGCATTTT
CASSYPHRDQPQHF
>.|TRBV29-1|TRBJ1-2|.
TGCAGCGTTGACGGGGGTGGCTATGGCTACACCTTC
CSVDGGGYGYTF
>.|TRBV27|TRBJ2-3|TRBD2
TGTGCCAGCAGGCGACTAGCGGGGTATGACACAGATACGCAGTATTTT
CASRRLAGYDTDTQYF